Below, one T cell receptor beta chain is given with its context. This clonotype was counted many times. The antigen it binds to is not known. No per-base quality is available; no much larger clone lies one base away. Libraries were built with PCR. This sample was sequenced with an Illumina HiSeq 2500. To reduce PCR and sequencing biases, unique molecular identifiers were built into the TCR beta cDNA libraries. Some 500,000 cDNA molecules were obtained per 1 to 10 million input T cells, so each molecule approximated one T cell. The patient libraries were prepared and sequenced using the same protocol as the earlier healthy control dataset. Within a given batch, samples were prepared together, multiplexed and sequenced on the same HiSeq lane. Under the source paper's analysis protocol: MIGEC handled the raw barcoded reads, throwing out single-read molecular identifier groups before consensus assembly and CDR3 extraction. VDJtools was used for post-analysis of the clonotype tables, and diversity was normalized by down-sampling every dataset to the size of the smallest sample. In repertoire overlap clustering, CDR3 amino acid sequences, but not nucleotide sequences, were matched to correct batch-related cross-sample contamination. Using fastp trimming at Q25 and MiXCR clonotype assembly, TCRdb reanalyzed the public sequencing data and kept in-frame beta chains. When rows share a CDR3 protein, they turn into one entry using the most common DNA and genes. The V and J calls were determined by TCRdb, not by the authors. Recorded for this sample are about 380,000 distinct CDR3 sequences; about a third of them occurred a single time. Roughly an eighth of the sample is taken by the ten largest.

From a lookup of the germline V gene, CDR1 and CDR2 are SGHRS and YFSETQ. The CDR3 sequence holds 15 residues, the cysteine and phenylalanine included. CDR3 DNA only is kept here, 45 bases in frame from base 1. The junction carries 7 bases between V and J, which are trimmed by 1 base and 2 bases respectively. This specimen comes from a study of post-analysis software for immune sequencing data (dated by TCRdb to between 2014 and 2016). For the study in its entirety: Disease courses on record covered relapsing-remitting, secondary progressive and progressive-relapsing multiple sclerosis, though some patients had no subtype annotation. The patient repertoires were compared against 11 previously published healthy control repertoires obtained from donors aged 6 to 25 years. A subset of samples was prepared in parallel using single-end sample barcoding, then pooled and co-amplified after Illumina adapter ligation. What the work shows at the level of the full study, not this receptor alone: Direct clustering with F measure revealed strong co-clustering of samples prepared in the same batch, which led to a batch-effect correction. Four to six TRBV segments, including TRBV5-6, TRBV5-1 and TRBV20-1, were significantly more frequent in patients than controls. Normalized Chao1 diversity was significantly lower in multiple sclerosis patients than controls, suggesting substantial peripheral T-cell clonal expansion. The control group was slightly older than the multiple sclerosis patient group.

To demonstrate the VDJtools post-analysis software, TCR beta repertoires were profiled from the peripheral blood of over ten young patients with multiple sclerosis. Multiple sclerosis patients were children and adolescents aged about 6 to 16 years. The receptor comes from a girl aged 5-17 years with multiple sclerosis. The chain couples TRBV5-1 to TRBJ2-6; TRBD1 is a possible D gene, resting on 5 matching bases. Sequences were obtained from blood. The CDR3 here reads CASSLSRAGANVLTF. The sequenced DNA is TGCGCCAGCAGCTTGTCCAGGGCTGGGGCCAACGTCCTGACTTTC.